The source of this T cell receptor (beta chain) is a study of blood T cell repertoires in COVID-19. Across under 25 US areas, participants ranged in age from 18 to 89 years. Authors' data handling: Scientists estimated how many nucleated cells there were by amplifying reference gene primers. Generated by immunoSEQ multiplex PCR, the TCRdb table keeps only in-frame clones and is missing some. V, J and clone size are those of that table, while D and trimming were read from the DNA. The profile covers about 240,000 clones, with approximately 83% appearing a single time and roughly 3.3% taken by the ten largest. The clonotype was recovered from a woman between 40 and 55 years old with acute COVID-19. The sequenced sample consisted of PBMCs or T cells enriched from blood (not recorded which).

The CDR3 nucleotides read TGTGCCACCAGTCGGTGGGGGGACACAGATACGCAGTATTTT. Translating it yields CATSRWGDTDTQYF. The chain joins TRBV24-1 to TRBJ2-3; D perhaps matches TRBD2 (6 bases). CDR1 and CDR2 (germline): KGHDR, SFDVKD. This CDR3 has 14 residues. V lost 6 bases to trimming and J lost 2 bases, with 11 bases between them.